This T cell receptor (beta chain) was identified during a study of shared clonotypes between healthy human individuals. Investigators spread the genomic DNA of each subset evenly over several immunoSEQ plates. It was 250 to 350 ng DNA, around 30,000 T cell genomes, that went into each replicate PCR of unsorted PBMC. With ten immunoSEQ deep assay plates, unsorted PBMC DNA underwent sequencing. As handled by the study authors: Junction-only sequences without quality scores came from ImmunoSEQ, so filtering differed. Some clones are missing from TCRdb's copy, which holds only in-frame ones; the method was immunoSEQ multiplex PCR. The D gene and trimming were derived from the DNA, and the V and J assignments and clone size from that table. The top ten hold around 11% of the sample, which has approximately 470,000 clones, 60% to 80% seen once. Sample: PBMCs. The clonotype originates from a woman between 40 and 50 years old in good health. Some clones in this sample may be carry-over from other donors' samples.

Here the CDR3 DNA reads TGTGCCAGCGGTAGAGGGGGGGAAGAGACCCAGTACTTC. Translation: CASGRGGEETQYF. The chain carries TRBV9 and TRBJ2-5, with a possible D match to TRBD2 (7 bases). V lost 7 bases and J lost 3, with 13 bases in between. CDR3 length equals 13 residues. The germline gives CDR1 SGDLS, CDR2 YYNGEE.